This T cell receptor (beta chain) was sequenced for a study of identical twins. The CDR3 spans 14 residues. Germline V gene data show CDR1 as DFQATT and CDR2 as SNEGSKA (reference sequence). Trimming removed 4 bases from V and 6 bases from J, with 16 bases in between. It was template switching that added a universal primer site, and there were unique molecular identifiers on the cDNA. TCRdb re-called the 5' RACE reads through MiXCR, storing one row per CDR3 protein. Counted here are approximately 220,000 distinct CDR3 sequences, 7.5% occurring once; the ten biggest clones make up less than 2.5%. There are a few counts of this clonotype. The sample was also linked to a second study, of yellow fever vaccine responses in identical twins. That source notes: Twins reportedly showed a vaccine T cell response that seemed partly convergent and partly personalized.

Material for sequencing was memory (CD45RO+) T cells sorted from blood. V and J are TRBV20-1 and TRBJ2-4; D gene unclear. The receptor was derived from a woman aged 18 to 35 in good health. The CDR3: CSATPGSSLNIQYF. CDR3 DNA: TGCAGTGCTACTCCGGGTAGCTCCCTAAACATTCAGTACTTC.